These T cell receptor beta chains were read from a single sample in a study of T cells in Graves' hyperthyroidism and ophthalmopathy. TCRdb fed the multiplex PCR reads into MiXCR, producing one record per CDR3 protein. The sample records 250,000 or so distinct CDR3 sequences, 16% being singletons. The source material was blood. The receptors stem from a woman between 18 and 30 years old with Graves' ophthalmopathy. The CDR3 runs from the conserved cysteine through the conserved F or W.

V gene	J gene	CDR3 protein
TRBV10-3	TRBJ1-2	CAISGRQTNYGYTF
TRBV7-6	TRBJ2-1	CASSLPGTGQFF
TRBV2	TRBJ1-6	CASSESLPGSYNSPLHF
TRBV20-1	TRBJ2-1	CSARGKRGGNVNEQFF
TRBV7-9	TRBJ2-1	CASRDGGGEQFF
TRBV20-1	TRBJ1-2	CSARSREYYGYTF
TRBV10-3	TRBJ1-1	CAVWPGTGEVRTEAFF
TRBV19	TRBJ2-2	CASKRASGVGGTGELFF
TRBV13	TRBJ1-2	CASSLGQIANYGYTF
TRBV5-1	TRBJ1-6	CASKEGQNLNSPLHF
TRBV4-1	TRBJ1-2	CASSQNSWGYTF
TRBV7-8	TRBJ1-3	CASSYKNSGNTIYF
TRBV2	TRBJ2-1	CASTLSAWSYNEQFF
TRBV20-1	TRBJ2-5	CSARGAIGTQYF
TRBV10-3	TRBJ1-1	CAISRGRDTEAFF
TRBV15	TRBJ1-2	CATSREKAFGRQGYNYGYTF
TRBV29-1	TRBJ1-1	CSVGGVDEAFF
TRBV20-1	TRBJ2-4	CSARWRGFKNIQYF
TRBV3-1	TRBJ2-1	CASSRSLTSWGSNEQFF
TRBV3-1	TRBJ1-6	CASSQGGPGRYNSPLHF
TRBV4-1	TRBJ1-2	CASSQEAQANYGYTF
TRBV27	TRBJ2-3	CASSSPSSGTDTQYF
TRBV6-1	TRBJ2-1	CAATRGLHNEQFF
TRBV4-1	TRBJ2-3	CASSQVGVRTDTQYF
TRBV6-1	TRBJ1-1	CASRETERNTEAFF
TRBV5-1	TRBJ2-1	CASSLGTTTPANEQFF
TRBV11-2	TRBJ2-3	CASSLGTGWTDTQYF